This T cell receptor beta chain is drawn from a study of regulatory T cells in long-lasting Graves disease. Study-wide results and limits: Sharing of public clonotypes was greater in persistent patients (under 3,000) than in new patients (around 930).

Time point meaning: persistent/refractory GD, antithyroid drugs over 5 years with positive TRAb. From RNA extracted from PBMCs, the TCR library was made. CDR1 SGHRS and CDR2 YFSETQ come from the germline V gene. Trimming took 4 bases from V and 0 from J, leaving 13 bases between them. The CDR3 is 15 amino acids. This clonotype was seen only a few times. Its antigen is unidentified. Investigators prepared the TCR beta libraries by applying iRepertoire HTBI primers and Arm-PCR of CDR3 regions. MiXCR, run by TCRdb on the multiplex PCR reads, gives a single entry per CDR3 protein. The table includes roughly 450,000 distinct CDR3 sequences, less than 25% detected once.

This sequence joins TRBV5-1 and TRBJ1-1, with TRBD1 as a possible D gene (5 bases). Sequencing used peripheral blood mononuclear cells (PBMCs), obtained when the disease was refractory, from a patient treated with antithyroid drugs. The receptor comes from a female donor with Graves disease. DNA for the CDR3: TGCGCCAGCAGCGACAGAGGGTATTTGAACACTGAAGCTTTCTTT. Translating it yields CASSDRGYLNTEAFF.